There are many counts of the clone carrying this T cell receptor beta chain. TCRdb re-called the RT-PCR reads through MiXCR, storing one row per CDR3 protein. The sample has about 700,000 distinct CDR3 sequences; 12% to 15% are singletons. The CDR3 is made up of 11 amino acids. The germline V gene encodes CDR1 KGHDR and CDR2 SFDVKD. Trimming took off 9 bases at V and 6 bases at J, with 9 bases between the two ends. This receptor was obtained from a female donor in good health, serving as a healthy control. This chain connects TRBV24-1 to TRBJ2-3; D not certain. The sequencing input was memory CD4+ T cells from blood. In DNA, the CDR3 is TGTGCCACCTCCCAAACGGATACGCAGTATTTT. This sequence encodes CATSQTDTQYF.